The sequence of this T cell receptor (beta chain) was determined in a study of T cell repertoires in cytomegalovirus infection. Study summary: Matching HLA type, along with CMV infection, was indicated by public TCR beta signatures. Study-level findings and limits: Across the ex vivo response, the dominant clonotypes were HLA-C-restricted CMV-specific TCR beta clonotypes. Frequencies of public TCR beta families were cumulated, and this identified carriers of CMV plus the relevant HLA.

This clonotype occurred a few times. Antigen: not known. One entry per CDR3 protein, called by TCRdb with MiXCR from the reads. Among just over 300,000 distinct CDR3 sequences listed, roughly a sixth were seen once. Germline loops: CDR1 ENHRY, CDR2 SYGVKD. J lost 5 bases, V lost 3 bases, and 7 bases had no gene match. This CDR3 is 15 amino acids long. This sequence was found in a human donor in good health (CMV status not recorded). Some clones in this sample may be carry-over from other donors' samples. The gene calls are TRBV10-3 and TRBJ2-1, with 7 bases lining up with TRBD1. Input material: PBMCs. The CDR3 nucleotides read TGTGCCATCAGTGACTTAAGCAGGGGGAACAATGAGCAGTTCTTC. Translation: CAISDLSRGNNEQFF.